This is a list of T cell receptor beta chains from one sample in a study of blood T cell repertoires in COVID-19. TCRdb's copy holds only in-frame clones and misses some; the assay was immunoSEQ multiplex PCR. This table holds tens of thousands of clones, roughly 90% found once. Sequences were obtained from peripheral blood. Source of these receptors: a human donor in a cohort sampled during active COVID-19. The conserved cysteine and the conserved F or W are not part of the CDR3 here.

J	V	CDR3
TRBJ1-4	TRBV13	ASSQQGNLDEKLF
TRBJ2-1	TRBV15	ATRGLISSYNEQF
TRBJ2-2	TRBV15	ATSRKLGQGFKGNTGELF
TRBJ2-1	TRBV12-3/TRBV12-4	ASSGSEQF
TRBJ2-5	TRBV4-2	ASSQEGTGRETQY
TRBJ2-7	TRBV27	ASRPGTLAYEQY
TRBJ2-1	TRBV3-1/TRBV3-2	ASSQESSYNEQF
TRBJ1-5	TRBV19	ASNPSTARGNQPQH
TRBJ2-1	TRBV4-2	ASSSRIQGLAGNNEQF
TRBJ1-3	TRBV3-1/TRBV3-2	ASSQGDGAGNTIY
TRBJ1-4	TRBV30	AWRRRTGGDYHRATNEKLF
TRBJ2-7	TRBV4-2	ASSRGRGEQY
TRBJ2-7	TRBV2	ASSSPGQAYEQY
TRBJ2-7	TRBV19	ASSIPIGQEAYEQY
TRBJ2-1	TRBV24-1	ATSDSSGGAYNEQF
TRBJ2-1	TRBV5-4	ASSLRNRAINEQF
TRBJ1-1	TRBV6-2/TRBV6-3	ASSPLRVPSLGTEAF
TRBJ1-1	TRBV12-1	ASSFGGLNTEAF
TRBJ2-3	TRBV10-3	AIEAGGTMSTDTQY
TRBJ1-1	TRBV27	ASTRRGTENTEAF
TRBJ1-5	TRBV27	ASSLYGSGQPQH
TRBJ2-5	TRBV4-3	ASSQEDREETQY
TRBJ1-5	TRBV5-6	ASSLEGEGNQPQH
TRBJ1-3	TRBV11-3	ASSFSSGTGNTIY
TRBJ1-1	TRBV6-6	AIREGGFDTEAF
TRBJ1-2	TRBV6-1	ASSEAEASYGYT
TRBJ2-4	TRBV3-1/TRBV3-2	ASSRKDRVMEPQY
TRBJ2-3	TRBV19	ASSSWTSGGGTDTQY
TRBJ2-5	TRBV7-2	ASTPGLAGARARETQY
TRBJ1-2	TRBV18	ASSKGGAEGNYGYT
TRBJ1-1	TRBV11-2	ASSLSTGVNTEAF
TRBJ2-7	TRBV9	ASSVDGRTGVEGQY
TRBJ2-7	TRBV28	ASSPWTGGYEQY
TRBJ2-1	TRBV19	ASSAGGSYNEQF
TRBJ2-3	TRBV3-1/TRBV3-2	ASSQPTSGGDSSTDTQY
TRBJ1-1	TRBV5-6	ASSLARGEAF
TRBJ2-5	TRBV25-1	ASIPFVGGLRYQETQY
TRBJ1-1	TRBV19	ASSMRQTSTEAF
TRBJ2-3	TRBV27	ASSLAVSTDTQY
TRBJ1-1	TRBV18	ASSHYTTGEGTEAF
TRBJ1-1	TRBV6-5	ASRRQGGTEAF
TRBJ1-4	TRBV14	ASSPIGQVNEKLF
TRBJ1-5	TRBV27	ASSRRDNAYSNQPQH
TRBJ2-1	TRBV30	AWNLAGVHEQF
TRBJ2-7	TRBV4-1	ASSQDTGPYEQY
TRBJ2-2	TRBV6-1	ASSDIFTGELF